This T cell receptor (beta chain) was identified during a study of early T cells in non-severe SARS-CoV-2 infection. From the 5' RACE reads, TCRdb called clonotypes with MiXCR, one entry per CDR3 protein. The sample consists of 85,000 to 100,000 distinct CDR3 sequences, roughly 15% of them appearing once. This clonotype has more than one count but fewer than ten. The sequencing input was whole blood. This clonotype originated in an adult who was a healthcare worker with PCR-confirmed SARS-CoV-2 infection or an uninfected control (not recorded which).

Here the CDR3 reads CASRGQGTGELFF. The CDR3, as DNA: TGTGCCAGCCGCGGGCAGGGAACCGGGGAGCTGTTTTTT. The V and J genes are TRBV7-2 and TRBJ2-2, with D possibly being TRBD1 or TRBD2 (5 bases each). Germline V gene data show CDR1 as SGHTA and CDR2 as FQGNSA. The CDR3 sequence is 13 residues long. V lost 8 bases to trimming and J lost 5 bases, with 12 bases between them.